The T cell receptor beta chain under discussion was sequenced for a study of shared clonotypes between healthy human individuals. Whole-study findings and limits: Several donors shared about 5% of their naive CD4 clonotypes. Clonotype sharing across donors was expected to vary with sequencing depth. As a rule, naive subsets had a larger estimated richness than memory subsets.

This clone came up a few times. Its antigen is unidentified. V was trimmed by 2 bases and J by 3 bases, leaving 11 bases between them. The CDR3 is made up of 14 amino acids. Germline V gene sequence: CDR1 MNHEY, CDR2 SMNVEV (reference sequence). Method: immunoSEQ multiplex PCR; TCRdb's copy keeps in-frame clones and lacks some. Among approximately 100,000 clones listed, approximately 70% were seen once. Sequences were obtained from memory CD8+ T cells sorted from blood. The subset is: CD45RO+ cells pooled with CCR7-negative TemRA cells. The V and J genes are TRBV27 and TRBJ2-7, with D perhaps matching TRBD1 (6 bases). The sequence was obtained from a woman in her thirties in good health. Here the CDR3 reads CASSLVMDSYEQYF. As DNA, the CDR3 is TGTGCCAGCAGTTTAGTTATGGACAGCTACGAGCAGTACTTC.